The 11 T cell receptor beta chains below were found in one sample sequenced in a study of a mutant IDH1 vaccine in newly diagnosed glioma. Time point in this sample: week 35, safety follow-up. It was 300 ug of mutant IDH1 20-mer peptide that made up each vaccine dose, given with topical imiquimod. Antigens for these TCRs are unknown. Using immunoSEQ multiplex PCR, the repertoire was profiled, and TCRdb retains in-frame clones only, with some absent. The table lists tens of thousands of clones, roughly four fifths of them singletons. The specimen comprised PBMCs, sampled from a glioma patient whose treatment included an IDH1 peptide vaccine. Source of these receptors: a woman aged 18-35 years with glioma.

The rearrangement joins TRBV9 to TRBJ2-1; D remains ambiguous. The CDR3 totals 13 residues. Per the germline V gene, CDR1 is SGDLS and CDR2 is YYNGEE. The ends were cut back, 4 bases at V and 4 bases at J, with 9 bases in the middle. The CDR3 here is CASSSGVYNEQFF. CDR3 nucleotide sequence: TGTGCCAGCAGCTCCGGAGTGTACAATGAGCAGTTCTTC.

V and J are TRBV2 and TRBJ2-5, with TRBD2 identical over 11 bases. Germline V gene lookup returns CDR1 SNHLY and CDR2 FYNNEI. V gave up 7 bases and J gave up 7 bases; unmatched junction bases: 8. This CDR3 is 14 amino acids long. The CDR3 spells CASKNGLAGGTQYF. As DNA, the CDR3 is TGTGCCAGCAAGAACGGGCTAGCGGGAGGGACCCAGTACTTC.

This chain uses TRBV6-5 with TRBJ1-3; 8 bases agree with TRBD1. In germline, CDR1 is MNHEY, CDR2 SVGAGI. V shed 6 bases, J shed 7 bases, and the junction held 8 bases outside the gene matches. This CDR3 spans 14 amino acids. The CDR3 here is CASSRRTGRNTIYF. CDR3 coding DNA: TGTGCCAGCAGCCGACGGACAGGGAGGAACACCATATATTTT.

This sequence joins TRBV27 and TRBJ2-5; 10 bases are shared with TRBD2. CDR3 size: 16 residues. The V and J ends lost 1 base and 2 bases, in that order; junction bases with no gene match: 4. CDR1 MNHEY and CDR2 SMNVEV come from the germline V gene (reference sequence). CDR3 loop: CASSLYPSGRQETQYF. CDR3 nucleotides: TGTGCCAGCAGTTTATACCCTAGCGGGAGACAAGAGACCCAGTACTTC.

The chain combines TRBV6-6 with TRBJ2-1; unclear D gene. Germline CDR1 reads MNHNY; CDR2 reads SVGAGI (reference sequence). V was pared by 7 bases and J by 2 bases, with 15 bases between. This CDR3 region has 15 residues. The DNA for the CDR3 is TGTGCCAGCACCCGATCAAGCTTGACCTACAATGAGCAGTTCTTC. Its translation: CASTRSSLTYNEQFF.

V usage is TRBV10-3 and J usage is TRBJ2-4; TRBD2 matches 7 bases. V was pared by 10 bases and J by 6 bases, with 12 bases of the junction left unmatched. The V gene's germline CDR1 is ENHRY and CDR2 SYGVKD. The CDR3 covers 14 residues. The CDR3 protein is CATQTSRGGNIQYF. The CDR3, as DNA: TGTGCCACCCAGACTAGCCGAGGTGGAAACATTCAGTACTTC.

The V call is TRBV4-3, the J call TRBJ2-1; 7 nucleotides agree with TRBD2. V lost 1 base to trimming and J lost 9 bases; unmatched junction nucleotides: 6. In germline, CDR1 is LGHNA, CDR2 YSLEER. This CDR3 region has 14 residues. CDR3 nucleotide sequence: TGCGCCAGCAGCCAAGCTTTTGCGGGAGTTGAGCAGTTCTTC. This gives the protein CASSQAFAGVEQFF.

The chain carries TRBV7-2 and TRBJ2-5, with TRBD1 identical over 7 bases. The germline gives CDR1 SGHTA, CDR2 FQGNSA. The V and J ends lost 5 bases and 1 base, in that order; junction bases with no gene match: 7. CDR3 length: 15 amino acids. The CDR3, as DNA: TGTGCCAGCAGCATGGGGACAGTCCTCCAAGAGACCCAGTACTTC. This codes for CASSMGTVLQETQYF.

This chain uses TRBV29-1 with TRBJ2-7, with TRBD1 as a possible D gene (6 bases). From germline, CDR1 is SQVTM and CDR2 ANQGSEA. Trimming shortened V by 6 bases and J by 2 bases, and 8 bases separated the two germline ends. The CDR3 is 11 amino acids. The CDR3, as DNA: TGCAGCGTGAGGACAGCCTACGAGCAGTACTTC. It specifies CSVRTAYEQYF.

This sequence joins TRBV6-4 and TRBJ1-2; 8 positions agree with TRBD1. V trimming: 2 bases; J trimming: 4 bases; junction bases outside the gene matches: 15. The CDR3 extends over 18 amino acids. Per the germline V gene, CDR1 is MRHNA and CDR2 is SNTAGT. Here the CDR3 DNA reads TGTGCCAGCAGTGACGGGACAGGCGGGCCGAATCTGATCTATGGCTACACCTTC. Encoded protein: CASSDGTGGPNLIYGYTF.

This rearrangement joins TRBV5-4 to TRBJ2-7; either TRBD1 or TRBD2 may fit D (6 bases each). The V gene lost 0 bases and the J gene lost 2 bases, with 12 bases spanning the gap. The CDR3 has 15 residues. Germline V gives CDR1 SGHNT, CDR2 YYREEE (reference sequence). CDR3: CASSLGGGGPYEQYF. The CDR3 bases are TGTGCCAGCAGCTTGGGAGGGGGAGGCCCCTACGAGCAGTACTTC.